This note documents a single TCR beta chain sequence. The data were taken from a study of blood T cell repertoires in COVID-19. The data were produced by immunoSEQ multiplex PCR, yet TCRdb's version contains in-frame clones alone and is incomplete. The data contain 200,000 to 250,000 clones, 81% of them singletons. Germline lookup yields CDR1 SGHTA and CDR2 FQGNSA. The CDR3 totals 15 residues. V was clipped by 0 bases and J by 1 base, with 10 bases between them. The TCR sequence derives from a woman aged 50 to 60 with acute COVID-19. The chain uses TRBV7-2 and TRBJ2-7; D call uncertain. Sequencing input: PBMCs or T cells enriched from blood (not recorded which). The DNA of the CDR3 is TGTGCCAGCAGCTTAGCGGGCTTTGGGTCCTACGAGCAGTACTTC. Residues: CASSLAGFGSYEQYF.